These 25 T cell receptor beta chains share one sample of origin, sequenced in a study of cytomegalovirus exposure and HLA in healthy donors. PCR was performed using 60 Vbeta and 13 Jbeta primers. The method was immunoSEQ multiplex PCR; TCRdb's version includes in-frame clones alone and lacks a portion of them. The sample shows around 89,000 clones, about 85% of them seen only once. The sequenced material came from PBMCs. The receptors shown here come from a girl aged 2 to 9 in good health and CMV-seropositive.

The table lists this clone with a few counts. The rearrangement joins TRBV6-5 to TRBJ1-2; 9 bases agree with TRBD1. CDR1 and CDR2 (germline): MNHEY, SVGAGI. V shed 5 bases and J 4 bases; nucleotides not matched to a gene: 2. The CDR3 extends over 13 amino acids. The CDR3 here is CASSLTGGYGYTF. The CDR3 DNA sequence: TGTGCCAGCAGTCTGACAGGGGGCTATGGCTACACCTTC.

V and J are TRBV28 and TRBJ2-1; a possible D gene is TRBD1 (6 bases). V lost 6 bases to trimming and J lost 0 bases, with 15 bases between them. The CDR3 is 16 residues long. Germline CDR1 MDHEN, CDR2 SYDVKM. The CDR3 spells CASRPSDRSSYNEQFF. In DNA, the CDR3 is TGTGCCAGCAGACCGAGCGACAGGAGCTCCTACAATGAGCAGTTCTTC.

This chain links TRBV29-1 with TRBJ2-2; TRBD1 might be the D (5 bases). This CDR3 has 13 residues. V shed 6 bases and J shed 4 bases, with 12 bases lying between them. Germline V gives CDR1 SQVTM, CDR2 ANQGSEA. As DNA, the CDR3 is TGCAGCGTCCAGATAGACAGCACCGGGGAGCTGTTTTTT. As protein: CSVQIDSTGELFF.

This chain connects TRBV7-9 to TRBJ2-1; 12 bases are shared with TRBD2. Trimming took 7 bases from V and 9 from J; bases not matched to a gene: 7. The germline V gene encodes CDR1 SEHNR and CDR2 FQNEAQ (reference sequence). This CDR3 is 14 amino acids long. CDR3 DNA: TGTGCCAGCATGGGGGCTAGCGGGAGGGGTGAGCAGTTCTTC. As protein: CASMGASGRGEQFF.

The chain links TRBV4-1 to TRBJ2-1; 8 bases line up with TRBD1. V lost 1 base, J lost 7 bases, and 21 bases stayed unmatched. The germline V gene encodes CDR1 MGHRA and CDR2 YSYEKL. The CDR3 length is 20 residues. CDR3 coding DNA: TGCGCCAGCAGCCAAGCCGGGGCGGGAAGTGCAGGGGGCGCTTATAATGAGCAGTTCTTC. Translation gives CASSQAGAGSAGGAYNEQFF.

CDR3 DNA sequence: TGTGCCAGTAGTATAGACACCGGGTTAGAAGATACGCAGTATTTT. It encodes CASSIDTGLEDTQYF. The chain couples TRBV19 to TRBJ2-3; D unclear. The length of the CDR3 is 15 residues. The germline CDR1 and CDR2 sequences are LNHDA and SQIVND (reference sequence). The V end lost 0 bases, the J end lost 5 bases, and 12 bases lay between the germline ends.

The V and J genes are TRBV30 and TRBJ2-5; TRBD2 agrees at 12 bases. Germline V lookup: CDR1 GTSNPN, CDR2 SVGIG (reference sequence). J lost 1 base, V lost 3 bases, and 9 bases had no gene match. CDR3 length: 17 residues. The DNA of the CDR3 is TGTGCCTGGAGCCTACTAGCGGGAGGATGGAGCCAAGAGACCCAGTACTTC. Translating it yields CAWSLLAGGWSQETQYF.

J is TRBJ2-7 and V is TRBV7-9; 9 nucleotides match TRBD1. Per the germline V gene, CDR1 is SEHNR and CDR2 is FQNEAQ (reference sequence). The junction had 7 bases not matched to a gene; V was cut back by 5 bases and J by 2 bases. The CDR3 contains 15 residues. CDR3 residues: CASSPGQGNPYEQYF. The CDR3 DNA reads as TGTGCCAGCAGCCCGGGACAGGGAAACCCCTACGAGCAGTACTTC.

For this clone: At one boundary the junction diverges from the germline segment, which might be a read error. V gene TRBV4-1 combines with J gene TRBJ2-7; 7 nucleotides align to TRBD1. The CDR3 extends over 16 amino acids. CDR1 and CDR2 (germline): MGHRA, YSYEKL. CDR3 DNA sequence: TGCGCCAGCTCGCCGGCAGGGGGTAAATTCTCCCACGAGCAGTACTTC. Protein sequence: CASSPAGGKFSHEQYF.

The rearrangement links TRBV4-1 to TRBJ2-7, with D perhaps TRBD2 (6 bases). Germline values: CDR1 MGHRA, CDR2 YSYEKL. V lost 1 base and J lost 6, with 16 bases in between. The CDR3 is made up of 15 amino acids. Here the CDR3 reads CASSQVKEKEGEQYF. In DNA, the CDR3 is TGCGCCAGCAGCCAAGTCAAGGAGAAGGAGGGCGAGCAGTACTTC.

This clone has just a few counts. CDR3 protein: CASSSGENTGELFF. CDR3 coding DNA: TGTGCCAGCAGCTCAGGGGAGAACACCGGGGAGCTGTTTTTT. The J gene is TRBJ2-2, the V gene TRBV11-3; tentatively, D is TRBD1 (6 bases). The CDR3 runs to 14 residues. Per germline, CDR1 SGHNT and CDR2 YENEEA. The germline V and J ends were trimmed by 4 bases and 1 base, with 7 bases remaining between them.

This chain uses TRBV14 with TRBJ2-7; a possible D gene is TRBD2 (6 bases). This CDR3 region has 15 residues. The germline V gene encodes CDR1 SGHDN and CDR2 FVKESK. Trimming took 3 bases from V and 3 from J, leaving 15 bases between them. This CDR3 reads CASSQGLATYYEQYF. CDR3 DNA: TGTGCCAGCAGCCAGGGGCTAGCGACCTACTACGAGCAGTACTTC.

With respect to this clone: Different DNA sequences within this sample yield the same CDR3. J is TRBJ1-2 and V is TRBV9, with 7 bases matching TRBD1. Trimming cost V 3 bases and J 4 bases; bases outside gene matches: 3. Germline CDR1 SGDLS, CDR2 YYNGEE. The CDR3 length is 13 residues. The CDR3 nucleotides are TGTGCCAGCAGCGGACAGGGACTCTATGGCTACACCTTC. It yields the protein CASSGQGLYGYTF.

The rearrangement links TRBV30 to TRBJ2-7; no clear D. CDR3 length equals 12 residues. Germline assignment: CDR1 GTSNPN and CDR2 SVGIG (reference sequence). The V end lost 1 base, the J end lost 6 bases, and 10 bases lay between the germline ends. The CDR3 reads CAWSGRSGEQYF. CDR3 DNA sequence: TGTGCCTGGAGTGGCCGGTCGGGCGAGCAGTACTTC.

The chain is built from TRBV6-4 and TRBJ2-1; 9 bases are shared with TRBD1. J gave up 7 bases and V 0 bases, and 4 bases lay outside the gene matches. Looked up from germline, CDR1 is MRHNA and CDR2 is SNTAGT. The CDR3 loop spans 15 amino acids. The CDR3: CASSDSTGGGNEQFF. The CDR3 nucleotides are TGTGCCAGCAGTGACTCGACAGGGGGAGGGAATGAGCAGTTCTTC.

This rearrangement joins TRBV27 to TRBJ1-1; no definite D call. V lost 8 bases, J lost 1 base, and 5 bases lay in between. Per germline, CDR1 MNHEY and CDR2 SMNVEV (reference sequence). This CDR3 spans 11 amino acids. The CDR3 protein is CASQSNTEAFF. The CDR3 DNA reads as TGTGCCAGCCAATCGAACACTGAAGCTTTCTTT.

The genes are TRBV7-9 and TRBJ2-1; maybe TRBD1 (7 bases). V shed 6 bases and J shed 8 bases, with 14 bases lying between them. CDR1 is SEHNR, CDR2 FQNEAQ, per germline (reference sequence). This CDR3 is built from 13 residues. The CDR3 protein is CASSPGGGHEQFF. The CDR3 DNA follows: TGTGCCAGCAGTCCCGGAGGGGGCCATGAGCAGTTCTTC.

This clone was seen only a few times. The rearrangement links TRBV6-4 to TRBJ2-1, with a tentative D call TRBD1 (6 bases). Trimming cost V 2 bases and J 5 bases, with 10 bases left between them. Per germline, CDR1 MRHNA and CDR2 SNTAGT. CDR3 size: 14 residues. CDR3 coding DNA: TGTGCCAGCAGTGACCTAGGGGGTAACAATGAGCAGTTCTTC. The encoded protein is CASSDLGGNNEQFF.

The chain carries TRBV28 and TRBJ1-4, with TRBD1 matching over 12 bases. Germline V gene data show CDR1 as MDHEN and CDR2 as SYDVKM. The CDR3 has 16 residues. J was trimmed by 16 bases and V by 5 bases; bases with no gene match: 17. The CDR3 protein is CASSPPPGTGGPRTFF. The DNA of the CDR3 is TGTGCCAGCAGTCCTCCCCCCGGGACAGGGGGCCCCCGAACGTTTTTT.

For the CDR3, the DNA is TGTGCCAGCAGTTCAAGGGGACTTTCTAGCACAGATACGCAGTATTTT. Protein: CASSSRGLSSTDTQYF. V usage is TRBV6-6 and J usage is TRBJ2-3; D is possibly TRBD2 (6 bases). This CDR3 spans 16 amino acids. V lost 4 bases to trimming and J lost 0 bases, with 14 bases between them. Germline CDR1 and CDR2: MNHNY and SVGAGI (reference sequence).

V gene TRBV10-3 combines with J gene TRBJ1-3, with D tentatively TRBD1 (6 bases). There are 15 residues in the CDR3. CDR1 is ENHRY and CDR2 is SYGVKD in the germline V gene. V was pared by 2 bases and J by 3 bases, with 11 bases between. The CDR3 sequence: CAISEGTYVGNTIYF. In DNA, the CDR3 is TGTGCCATCAGTGAGGGGACATATGTTGGAAACACCATATATTTT.

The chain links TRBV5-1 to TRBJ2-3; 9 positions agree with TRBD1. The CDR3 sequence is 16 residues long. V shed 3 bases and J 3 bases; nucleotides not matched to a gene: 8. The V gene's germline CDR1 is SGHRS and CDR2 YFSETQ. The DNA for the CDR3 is TGCGCCAGCAGCTCCGGAGGGACAGGGAGAACAGATACGCAGTATTTT. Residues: CASSSGGTGRTDTQYF.

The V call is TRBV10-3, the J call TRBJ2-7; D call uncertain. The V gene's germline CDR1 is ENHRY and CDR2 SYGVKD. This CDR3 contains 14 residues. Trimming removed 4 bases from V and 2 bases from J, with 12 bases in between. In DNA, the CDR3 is TGTGCCATCAGTGTAGAGAGCTATCCCTACGAGCAGTACTTC. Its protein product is CAISVESYPYEQYF.

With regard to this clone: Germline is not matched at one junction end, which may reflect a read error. The CDR3 bases are TGTGCCAGCAGCAAGAGGGACAGGGGTTACGTCTTC. Protein product: CASSKRDRGYVF. The chain links TRBV7-6 to TRBJ2-1, with 10 bases fitting TRBD1. The CDR3 has 12 amino acids. Germline V lookup: CDR1 SGHVS, CDR2 FNYEAQ.

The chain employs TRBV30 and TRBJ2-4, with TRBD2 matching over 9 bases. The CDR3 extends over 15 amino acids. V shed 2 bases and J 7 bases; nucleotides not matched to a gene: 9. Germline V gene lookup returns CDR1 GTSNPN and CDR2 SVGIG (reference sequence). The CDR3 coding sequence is TGTGCCTGGAGTTATAGCGGGAGCGGGGGGAACATTCAGTACTTC. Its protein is CAWSYSGSGGNIQYF.